These 12 T cell receptor beta chains originate from one sample sequenced in a study of T cell responses to AZD1222 COVID-19 vaccine. The assay was immunoSEQ multiplex PCR, and TCRdb's table has in-frame clones only and misses some. Of about 85,000 clones in the sample, more than 70% were seen once. Sequencing used peripheral blood, obtained on day 0 of AZD1222 vaccination. These receptors originate from an adult in good health.

This clone turned up a few times. The chain links TRBV30 to TRBJ1-2; D is possibly TRBD1 (6 bases). Trimming took 0 bases from V and 7 from J, leaving 12 bases between them. The length of the CDR3 is 13 residues. Germline values: CDR1 GTSNPN, CDR2 SVGIG (reference sequence). CDR3 sequence (DNA): TGTGCCTGGAGTGTAGGCGGGGGCTCTGGCTACACCTTC. It translates to CAWSVGGGSGYTF. Full variable domain (missing parts from reference TRBV30 and TRBJ1-2): SQTIHQWPATLVQPVGSPLSLECTVEGTSNPNLYWYRQAAGRGLQLLFYSVGIGQISSEVPQNLSASRPQDRQFILSSKKLLLSDSGFYLCAWSVGGGSGYTFGSGTRLTVV.

The chain couples TRBV18 to TRBJ1-6, with D unresolved. Germline V CDR1 and CDR2: KGHSH, LQKENI. The CDR3 sequence is 17 residues long. Trimming pared 3 bases from V and 6 bases from J, leaving 18 bases between. The CDR3 region is CASSPLPGQTPNSPLHF. DNA of the CDR3: TGTGCCAGCTCACCTCTCCCGGGCCAGACTCCTAATTCACCCCTCCACTTT.

The chain uses TRBV18 and TRBJ2-3, with 7 bases that match TRBD2. J gave up 1 base and V 2 bases, and 0 bases lay outside the gene matches. The CDR3 loop spans 14 amino acids. Germline CDR1 KGHSH, CDR2 LQKENI. The CDR3: CASSPGGGTDTQYF. The CDR3, as DNA: TGTGCCAGCTCACCAGGGGGGGGCACAGATACGCAGTATTTT.

The chain combines TRBV7-2 with TRBJ1-2; D might be TRBD1 (5 bases). CDR3 length: 14 residues. V lost 2 bases and J 10 bases, leaving 17 bases between the germline ends. The germline V gene has CDR1 SGHTA and CDR2 FQGNSA. CDR3 region: CASSLSQAIIDYTF. The CDR3 DNA follows: TGTGCCAGCAGCTTATCACAGGCCATCATTGACTACACCTTC.

The chain combines TRBV11-2 with TRBJ1-2; D is possibly TRBD1 (5 bases). V lost 1 base and J 8 bases, leaving 14 bases between the germline ends. The CDR3 is 14 residues long. The germline V gene encodes CDR1 SGHAT and CDR2 FQNNGV. CDR3 DNA sequence: TGTGCCAGCAGCTTAGTGGCGGGGGGTCGGGGCTACACCTTC. Its translation is CASSLVAGGRGYTF.

The chain carries TRBV3-1 (or the pseudogene TRBV3-2) and TRBJ2-7, with D possibly being TRBD2 (6 bases). V lost 4 bases and J lost 7, with 17 bases in between. CDR1 is LGHDT, CDR2 YNNKEL, per germline (reference sequence). This CDR3 is 14 amino acids long. The CDR3 coding sequence is TGTGCCAGCAGCCTCACTAGCCGGAGTCGGGAGCAGTACTTC. Translating it yields CASSLTSRSREQYF.

The chain is built from TRBV28 and TRBJ2-4; TRBD2 agrees at 8 bases. The CDR3 totals 16 residues. The junction had 9 bases not matched to a gene; V was cut back by 6 bases and J by 2 bases. The germline V gene has CDR1 MDHEN and CDR2 SYDVKM. The chain's CDR3 is CASSGGGEGTKNIQYF. CDR3 sequence (DNA): TGTGCCAGCAGCGGGGGGGGCGAAGGGACCAAAAACATTCAGTACTTC.

J is TRBJ1-5 and V is TRBV19; D is unclear. This CDR3 contains 15 residues. The V gene's germline CDR1 is LNHDA and CDR2 SQIVND (reference sequence). The ends were cut back, 5 bases at V and 2 bases at J, with 13 bases in the middle. CDR3 sequence reads: CASSPGKWRNQPQHF. In DNA, the CDR3 is TGTGCCAGTAGTCCCGGGAAATGGCGCAATCAGCCCCAGCATTTT.

This clone appeared once. V usage is TRBV3-1 (or the pseudogene TRBV3-2) and J usage is TRBJ1-4; D is perhaps TRBD1 (5 bases). With 1 base removed from V and 3 bases from J, the gap between germline ends came to 6 bases. This CDR3 comprises 14 residues. The germline CDR1 and CDR2 sequences are LGHDT and YNNKEL (reference sequence). DNA for the CDR3: TGTGCCAGCAGCCAAGGGGGGTCTAATGAAAAACTGTTTTTT. It yields the protein CASSQGGSNEKLFF.

The rearrangement joins TRBV30 to TRBJ1-2; no definite D call. V dropped 8 bases and J dropped 1 base, with 17 bases sitting between them. The germline V gene has CDR1 GTSNPN and CDR2 SVGIG (reference sequence). The CDR3 extends over 14 amino acids. DNA of the CDR3: TGTGCCAGCCCCCCTCTCGTCCTTAACTATGGCTACACCTTC. This sequence encodes CASPPLVLNYGYTF.

V is TRBV23-1 and J is TRBJ2-2; D is undetermined. TRBV23-1 is an open reading frame, and its role is uncertain. The CDR3 runs to 13 residues. V dropped 7 bases and J dropped 4 bases, with 10 bases sitting between them. CDR3 sequence reads: CASIRHLTGELFF. The CDR3 DNA follows: TGCGCCAGCATAAGACACCTCACCGGGGAGCTGTTTTTT.

The count of this clone is one. The V call is TRBV14, the J call TRBJ1-2; D remains ambiguous. The CDR3 is 12 amino acids. Trimming took 4 bases from V and 8 from J, leaving 11 bases between them. Germline lookup yields CDR1 SGHDN and CDR2 FVKESK. Written as DNA, the CDR3 is TGTGCCAGCAGCCCATCAGGCGGGGGCTACACCTTC. Translated: CASSPSGGGYTF.